The 11 T cell receptor beta chains presented below share a single source sample, sequenced in a study of T cell repertoires in cytomegalovirus infection. TCRdb re-derived calls from the reads in MiXCR, one entry per CDR3 protein. The sample has under 150,000 distinct CDR3 sequences; roughly a quarter are singletons. Their cognate antigens are unknown. Input material: PBMCs, sequenced either directly or after in vitro stimulation (not recorded which). These receptor sequences come from a human donor in good health (CMV status not recorded). Some clones in this sample may be carry-over from other donors' samples.

Only a few counts were recorded for this clonotype. The chain carries TRBV12-3 or TRBV12-4 and TRBJ1-5; D perhaps matches TRBD1 (6 bases). The CDR3 contains 14 residues. V was cut by 8 bases and J by 4 bases, with 15 bases left in between. DNA for the CDR3: TGTGCCAGCGGTCCGAGGGGGGAAAATCAGCCCCAGCATTTT. Translated, it gives CASGPRGENQPQHF.

This rearrangement joins TRBV25-1 to TRBJ1-1; D call uncertain. This CDR3 has 12 amino acids. The V and J ends lost 6 bases and 2 bases respectively, with 7 bases between them. Germline V CDR1 and CDR2: MGHDK, SYGVNS. The CDR3 DNA is TGTGCCAGCAGCTTTGACAACACTGAAGCTTTCTTT. This codes for CASSFDNTEAFF.

This chain links TRBV10-2 with TRBJ2-5; D gene unclear. Germline CDR1 is WSHSY and CDR2 is SAAADI. V lost 3 bases to trimming and J lost 5 bases, with 7 bases between them. The CDR3 is 12 residues long. The CDR3 DNA reads as TGCGCCAGCAGTGATCCCGAGGAGACCCAGTACTTC. As protein: CASSDPEETQYF.

This clonotype was counted once. The gene calls are TRBV7-3 and TRBJ2-1, with D tentatively TRBD1 or TRBD2 (6 bases each). V was cut by 1 base and J by 9 bases, with 13 bases left in between. Germline V gene data show CDR1 as SGHTA and CDR2 as FQGTGA. The CDR3 has 14 amino acids. The CDR3 protein is CASSLMGWGAEQFF. CDR3 nucleotide sequence: TGTGCCAGCAGCTTAATGGGTTGGGGGGCTGAGCAGTTCTTC.

In its sample, this clonotype was seen many times. This chain connects TRBV7-2 to TRBJ2-5, with 10 bases aligning to TRBD1. This CDR3 is built from 15 residues. V shed 1 base, J shed 4 bases, and the junction held 3 bases outside the gene matches. CDR1 is SGHTA, CDR2 FQGNSA, per germline. The CDR3 DNA is TGTGCCAGCAGCTTAGGGGACAGGGGTAGAGAGACCCAGTACTTC. Protein: CASSLGDRGRETQYF.

The gene calls are TRBV11-2 and TRBJ1-1; unclear D gene. This CDR3 is built from 15 residues. V lost 1 base and J lost 4, with 13 bases in between. Germline values: CDR1 SGHAT, CDR2 FQNNGV. The CDR3 coding sequence is TGTGCCAGCAGCTTAGTAGCCGGGAGGGCCACTGAAGCTTTCTTT. Amino acids: CASSLVAGRATEAFF.

Comment on this clonotype: With a much larger clone just one base away, this may be a read error. Here the CDR3 DNA reads TGTGCCAACAGTGCGCTCGGGGGGAGGGAGACCCAGTACTTC. It specifies CANSALGGRETQYF. The chain joins TRBV7-2 to TRBJ2-5; 7 bases line up with TRBD2. Looked up from germline, CDR1 is SGHTA and CDR2 is FQGNSA. V shed 10 bases, J shed 5 bases, and the junction held 13 bases outside the gene matches. This CDR3 comprises 14 residues.

The rearrangement links TRBV7-8 to TRBJ1-5, with a possible D match to TRBD1 (6 bases). The CDR3 extends over 13 amino acids. Germline V gene lookup returns CDR1 SGHVS and CDR2 FQNEAQ. V was clipped by 2 bases and J by 11 bases, with 13 bases between them. CDR3 in amino acids: CASSLRKQGTQHF. The CDR3 nucleotides are TGTGCCAGCAGCTTACGGAAACAGGGTACCCAGCATTTT.

This clonotype was seen at least ten times. The chain couples TRBV6-2 or TRBV6-3 to TRBJ2-2; the D gene is possibly TRBD1 (6 bases). The CDR3 covers 19 residues. Per germline, CDR1 MNHEY and CDR2 SVGEGT. V was shortened by 2 bases and J by 3 bases, with 22 bases between the two germline ends. In nucleotides, the CDR3 is TGTGCCAGCAGTTACCCAATACAGGGTGGGGTCAAGGACACCGGGGAGCTGTTTTTT. Its protein is CASSYPIQGGVKDTGELFF.

This clonotype has just a few counts. The chain is built from TRBV7-9 and TRBJ2-1; no firm D call. The CDR3 runs to 15 residues. Germline loops: CDR1 SEHNR, CDR2 FQNEAQ (reference sequence). Trimming took 5 bases from V and 6 from J, leaving 17 bases between them. The CDR3 loop reads CASSPRVAATNEQFF. The CDR3 region has the DNA TGTGCCAGCAGCCCTAGGGTGGCGGCTACCAATGAGCAGTTCTTC. Full variable domain (rest looked up from reference TRBV7-9 and TRBJ2-1): DTGVSQNPRHKITKRGQNVTFRCDPISEHNRLYWYRQTLGQGPEFLTYFQNEAQLEKSRLLSDRFSAERPKGSFSTLEIQRTEQGDSAMYLCASSPRVAATNEQFFGPGTRLTVL.

J is TRBJ2-5 and V is TRBV7-9, with D possibly matching TRBD2 (5 bases). Per germline, CDR1 SEHNR and CDR2 FQNEAQ (reference sequence). V lost 1 base and J lost 5, with 8 bases in between. CDR3 size: 13 residues. CDR3 coding DNA: TGTGCCAGCAGCTTAGGACTACTGGAGACCCAGTACTTC. It yields the protein CASSLGLLETQYF.